These 28 T cell receptor beta chains came from one sample sequenced in a study of T-cell memory formation after mild COVID-19. In TCRdb, the 5' RACE reads were re-called with MiXCR into one record per CDR3 protein. The sample contains some 210,000 distinct CDR3 sequences, 25% to 35% of which appear only once. The sample consisted of PBMCs or a T cell subset sorted from them (not recorded which). These TCRs come from an adult woman who had mild COVID-19 (a few samples of this study predate the infection). Cell type and time point are not known.

This clonotype showed up many times. V and J are TRBV5-1 and TRBJ1-3, with D possibly being TRBD1 (5 bases). Deletions cut 3 bases from V and 9 bases from J, with 16 bases between. The CDR3 spans 14 residues. CDR1 is SGHRS and CDR2 is YFSETQ in the germline V gene. CDR3 bases: TGCGCCAGCAGCTACCGGGCCAAAGGGGCCACCATATATTTT. Its translation: CASSYRAKGATIYF.

This clonotype was seen a handful of times. V gene TRBV10-3 combines with J gene TRBJ2-1; the D gene is possibly TRBD1 (5 bases). The CDR3 loop spans 12 amino acids. V was cut by 7 bases and J by 1 base, with 5 bases left in between. Germline V gene lookup returns CDR1 ENHRY and CDR2 SYGVKD. In nucleotides, the CDR3 is TGTGCCATCAAGGGGTCCTACAATGAGCAGTTCTTC. Translating gives CAIKGSYNEQFF.

V and J are TRBV4-1 and TRBJ2-1, with D possibly being TRBD1 (6 bases). V was clipped by 4 bases and J by 7 bases, with 14 bases between them. The germline gives CDR1 MGHRA, CDR2 YSYEKL. CDR3 size: 14 residues. CDR3 in DNA: TGCGCCAGCAGCCCCAGGGGAATGTGGAATGAGCAGTTCTTC. Translation: CASSPRGMWNEQFF.

This chain connects TRBV12-3 or TRBV12-4 to TRBJ2-7; 10 bases match TRBD1. V was clipped by 6 bases and J by 7 bases; unmatched bases: 12. CDR3 size: 15 residues. This chain's CDR3 is CASSRRGQGKREQYF. CDR3 nucleotide sequence: TGTGCCAGCAGCCGGCGGGGACAGGGGAAGAGAGAGCAGTACTTC.

This clonotype has a handful of counts. This chain connects TRBV2 to TRBJ2-7, with D tentatively TRBD1 (6 bases). The CDR3 spans 15 residues. Germline CDR1 is SNHLY and CDR2 is FYNNEI. V was trimmed by 7 bases and J by 3 bases, leaving 19 bases between them. CDR3 in DNA: TGTGCCAGCACTATTTCGGGACATCTAATCTACGAGCAGTACTTC. This encodes CASTISGHLIYEQYF.

This clonotype was observed a handful of times. The chain uses TRBV20-1 and TRBJ2-3, with 10 bases lining up with TRBD2. The CDR3 is made up of 17 amino acids. CDR1 and CDR2 (germline): DFQATT, SNEGSKA (reference sequence). The V segment lost 3 bases and the J segment 5 bases; nucleotides outside the gene matches: 14. This CDR3 is CSASLFISGGLQDTQYF. For the CDR3, the DNA is TGCAGTGCTAGCTTATTCATTAGCGGGGGGCTCCAAGATACGCAGTATTTT.

This clonotype has only a few counts. The V and J genes are TRBV30 and TRBJ2-7; TRBD1 matches 8 bases. Germline CDR1 reads GTSNPN; CDR2 reads SVGIG (reference sequence). V lost 5 bases and J lost 0; bases outside the gene matches: 9. This CDR3 comprises 15 residues. CDR3 region: CAWHLGGQVSYEQYF. The DNA of the CDR3 is TGTGCCTGGCATCTCGGGGGACAGGTCTCCTACGAGCAGTACTTC.

This chain connects TRBV29-1 to TRBJ1-2; no clear D. The CDR3 has 13 residues. V shed 6 bases and J shed 3 bases, with 14 bases lying between them. Germline V CDR1 and CDR2: SQVTM, ANQGSEA. The CDR3 coding sequence is TGCAGCGTCCCGGGAGGGTTGTACTATGGCTACACCTTC. This translates into CSVPGGLYYGYTF.

A few counts support this clonotype. The chain links TRBV7-9 to TRBJ2-7; D is ambiguous. The V gene lost 2 bases and the J gene lost 3 bases, with 5 bases spanning the gap. Germline lookup yields CDR1 SEHNR and CDR2 FQNEAQ (reference sequence). The CDR3 has 12 residues. In nucleotides, the CDR3 is TGTGCCAGCAGCTTAAGCTTCTACGAGCAGTACTTC. It yields the protein CASSLSFYEQYF.

The chain couples TRBV20-1 to TRBJ1-5, with 8 bases matching TRBD1. Germline CDR1 DFQATT, CDR2 SNEGSKA (reference sequence). V was clipped by 3 bases and J by 7 bases; unmatched bases: 8. The CDR3 has 14 residues. The CDR3 DNA is TGCAGTGCTAGTCAGGGGGCGCGGGACCAGCCCCAGCATTTT. Its protein product is CSASQGARDQPQHF.

This clonotype was observed a few times. This chain joins TRBV27 and TRBJ2-1, with 7 bases identical to TRBD2. After removal of 2 bases from V and 8 bases from J, the junction contained 9 bases not matched to a gene. This CDR3 region has 15 residues. Germline V lookup: CDR1 MNHEY, CDR2 SMNVEV (reference sequence). The CDR3 loop is CASSLLGRLIDEQFF. The CDR3 region has the DNA TGTGCCAGCAGTTTACTCGGGAGGCTGATCGATGAGCAGTTCTTC.

This clonotype was counted between two and nine times. The chain couples TRBV15 to TRBJ2-2, with a tentative D call TRBD1 (5 bases). Trimming took off 0 bases at V and 5 bases at J, with 10 bases between the two ends. The length of the CDR3 is 15 residues. From germline, CDR1 is LNHNV and CDR2 YYDKDF (reference sequence). CDR3 residues: CATSRDLGRTGELFF. CDR3 nucleotides: TGTGCCACCAGCAGAGATTTGGGGCGGACCGGGGAGCTGTTTTTT.

This clonotype has only one observation. V and J are TRBV9 and TRBJ2-5, with 15 bases aligning to TRBD2. The germline CDR1 and CDR2 sequences are SGDLS and YYNGEE. The CDR3 extends over 22 amino acids. J was trimmed by 1 base and V by 0 bases; bases with no gene match: 16. The CDR3 sequence: CASSVDHTGGLAGGIIQETQYF. The CDR3 DNA sequence: TGTGCCAGCAGCGTAGATCACACAGGCGGACTAGCGGGAGGGATTATCCAAGAGACCCAGTACTTC.

The V and J genes are TRBV5-1 and TRBJ2-2; 7 bases agree with TRBD2. Germline V gives CDR1 SGHRS, CDR2 YFSETQ. This CDR3 contains 17 residues. The V and J ends lost 0 bases and 1 base, in that order; junction bases with no gene match: 6. CDR3 DNA sequence: TGCGCCAGCAGCTTGGGTGGCCTAGCGGTGAACACCGGGGAGCTGTTTTTT. Its protein is CASSLGGLAVNTGELFF.

The chain recombines TRBV7-9 with TRBJ2-7, with D perhaps matching TRBD2 (6 bases). There are 16 residues in the CDR3. The V gene's germline CDR1 is SEHNR and CDR2 FQNEAQ (reference sequence). V dropped 4 bases and J dropped 3 bases, with 19 bases sitting between them. CDR3 amino acids: CASSSPSRGMGYEQYF. The CDR3 DNA reads as TGTGCCAGCAGCTCCCCCAGTCGCGGGATGGGCTACGAGCAGTACTTC.

The sample holds a few counts of this clonotype. This rearrangement joins TRBV10-3 to TRBJ2-7, with 7 positions matching TRBD1. CDR1 and CDR2 (germline): ENHRY, SYGVKD. The CDR3 extends over 14 amino acids. V was clipped by 5 bases and J by 2 bases; unmatched bases: 6. In nucleotides, the CDR3 is TGTGCCATCAGTCAGGAAGACAGGGCCTACGAGCAGTACTTC. Translated, it gives CAISQEDRAYEQYF.

This chain uses TRBV10-3 with TRBJ2-5; 7 nucleotides agree with TRBD2. Germline values: CDR1 ENHRY, CDR2 SYGVKD. V was pared by 3 bases and J by 2 bases, with 6 bases of the junction left unmatched. The CDR3 totals 15 residues. The CDR3: CAISDGGGFQETQYF. The CDR3 bases are TGTGCCATCAGTGATGGCGGGGGTTTTCAAGAGACCCAGTACTTC.

This clonotype occurred many times. The V call is TRBV29-1, the J call TRBJ2-5; D gene ambiguous. The CDR3 loop spans 14 amino acids. V lost 6 bases, J lost 7 bases, and 21 bases lay in between. Germline CDR1 and CDR2: SQVTM and ANQGSEA. Written as DNA, the CDR3 is TGCAGCGTCGCCAAGGGCGGCCAAGGCGGGACCCAGTACTTC. This sequence encodes CSVAKGGQGGTQYF.

This clonotype has only a few counts. The chain is built from TRBV12-3 or TRBV12-4 and TRBJ2-3, with D unclear. V was pared by 5 bases and J by 4 bases, with 16 bases between. The CDR3 covers 15 residues. The CDR3: CASSTLLGPADTQYF. The CDR3 bases are TGTGCCAGCAGTACCCTTTTAGGGCCGGCAGATACGCAGTATTTT.

The table lists this clonotype with a few counts. This chain joins TRBV7-9 and TRBJ1-1; D may be TRBD1 (5 bases). The CDR3 has 14 residues. V dropped 3 bases and J dropped 10 bases, with 18 bases sitting between them. Germline-derived CDR1 and CDR2 are SEHNR and FQNEAQ (reference sequence). The CDR3 sequence: CASSFSYRDVGAFF. The CDR3 nucleotides are TGTGCCAGCAGCTTTTCTTACCGGGACGTTGGAGCTTTCTTT.

A few counts support this clonotype. CDR3 sequence: CSVEETGDTQYF. The DNA for the CDR3 is TGCAGCGTTGAAGAGACCGGAGATACGCAGTATTTT. The chain employs TRBV29-1 and TRBJ2-3; no clear D gene. The V gene's germline CDR1 is SQVTM and CDR2 ANQGSEA. Trimming took 0 bases from V and 5 from J, leaving 6 bases between them. The CDR3 totals 12 residues.

J is TRBJ1-1 and V is TRBV29-1; 8 bases are shared with TRBD1. Germline lookup yields CDR1 SQVTM and CDR2 ANQGSEA. V was clipped by 7 bases and J by 0 bases; unmatched bases: 4. The CDR3 has 13 amino acids. CDR3 sequence: CSAHRGVNTEAFF. The CDR3, as DNA: TGCAGCGCCCACAGGGGGGTGAACACTGAAGCTTTCTTT.

CDR3 nucleotides: TGTGCCAGCAGCCACGGGGCGAGGGACCGAGCCGGGGAGCTGTTTTTT. Encoded protein: CASSHGARDRAGELFF. V usage is TRBV4-2 and J usage is TRBJ2-2, with D perhaps being TRBD1 or TRBD2 (5 bases each). The CDR3 is 16 residues long. V lost 3 bases and J 6 bases, leaving 17 bases between the germline ends. Germline-derived CDR1 and CDR2 are LGHNA and YNFKEQ.

The rearrangement joins TRBV29-1 to TRBJ1-1; D is possibly TRBD1 (6 bases). This CDR3 spans 13 amino acids. Per the germline V gene, CDR1 is SQVTM and CDR2 is ANQGSEA. Trimming took off 4 bases at V and 6 bases at J, with 15 bases between the two ends. The CDR3 loop is CSVVHWGRPEAFF. CDR3 DNA sequence: TGCAGCGTTGTTCACTGGGGGCGACCTGAAGCTTTCTTT.

The chain couples TRBV4-3 to TRBJ2-7; D gene ambiguous. The CDR3 runs 14 residues. The V gene's germline CDR1 is LGHNA and CDR2 YSLEER. Deletions cut 2 bases from V and 3 bases from J, with 11 bases between. The CDR3 region has the DNA TGCGCCAGCAGCCAAAACGGATTCGACTACGAGCAGTACTTC. Translating gives CASSQNGFDYEQYF.

The chain is built from TRBV24-1 and TRBJ1-5; D gene uncertain. Germline V gives CDR1 KGHDR, CDR2 SFDVKD. This CDR3 comprises 16 residues. V lost 4 bases and J lost 7, with 19 bases in between. CDR3 coding DNA: TGTGCCACCAGTGACCCGTCTACGGAGGCGGGGCAGCCCCAGCATTTT. This encodes CATSDPSTEAGQPQHF.

This clonotype was detected only a few times. This sequence joins TRBV7-9 and TRBJ2-7, with D maybe TRBD1 (6 bases). The V and J ends lost 5 bases and 2 bases respectively, with 16 bases between them. The CDR3 is made up of 15 amino acids. CDR1 SEHNR and CDR2 FQNEAQ come from the germline V gene (reference sequence). The chain's CDR3 is CASSNPPGDPYEQYF. CDR3 sequence (DNA): TGTGCCAGCAGCAACCCCCCAGGGGACCCCTACGAGCAGTACTTC.

The V call is TRBV12-3 or TRBV12-4, the J call TRBJ1-2; D remains ambiguous. Between the trimmed V and J ends, which lost 2 bases and 5 bases, there was a span of 9 bases. The CDR3 consists of 13 residues. The CDR3, as DNA: TGTGCCAGCAGTTTAATCTTGAATTATGGCTACACCTTC. Translation: CASSLILNYGYTF.